The TCR beta chain under discussion was sequenced for a study of T cells in Graves' hyperthyroidism and ophthalmopathy. This clonotype was observed at least ten times. A lack of ophthalmopathy progression within 18 months defined stable Graves' hyperthyroidism. For the diagnoses, clinical symptoms, serum thyroxine and TRAb, thyroid ultrasound and orbital computed tomography were used. From 9 to 10 ml of fresh peripheral blood, PBMCs were isolated. From RNA transcripts, TCR beta CDR3 regions were amplified. The HTBI primer set was used in a first-round RT-PCR of the TCR CDR3. One entry per CDR3 protein, called by TCRdb with MiXCR from the multiplex PCR reads. The sample holds 540,000 or so distinct CDR3 sequences, around 14% seen once. The sequencing input was blood. The sequence derives from a woman aged 25 to 39 with Graves' hyperthyroidism.

CDR3 amino acids: CSAHLAGVEDEQYF. For the CDR3, the DNA is TGCAGTGCTCACCTAGCGGGAGTTGAGGACGAGCAGTACTTC. The chain is built from TRBV20-1 and TRBJ2-7, with 10 bases matching TRBD2. V lost 5 bases to trimming and J lost 5 bases; unmatched junction nucleotides: 9. CDR1 is DFQATT and CDR2 is SNEGSKA in the germline V gene (reference sequence). There are 14 residues in the CDR3.